This entry features one TCR beta chain sequence. Its antigen is currently not known. No much larger clone is present one base from it, and per-base qualities are unavailable. This record belongs to a study of cytomegalovirus exposure and HLA in healthy donors (dated by TCRdb to about 2017). For the wider study: An earlier analysis of 587 of the donors reported over 250 Gb of sequence data and roughly 120 million unique TCR beta sequences obtained from some 200 million T cells. Roughly 300 gigabases of sequencing data and 70 million to 100 million unique TCR sequences made up an early release that covered 500 to 700 HLA-typed donors. Of the roughly 430 genotyped donors, over 70% fell in the genetic ancestry cluster associated with self-reported Caucasian donors. The study was designed to test whether signatures of past pathogen exposure could be identified by cataloging public T cell receptors. The study profiled the T cell repertoires of hundreds of subjects by immunosequencing and related them to cytomegalovirus serostatus. A separate validation cohort of over a hundred different subjects was used in addition to the approximately 700-subject first cohort. The study combined high-throughput TCR immunosequencing, statistical association of individual TCRs with disease status, and machine learning to predict cytomegalovirus infection status. In a later analysis, previously published TCR beta repertoires from fewer than 750 donors were re-analyzed and high-resolution HLA genotyping was added so that TCR occurrence patterns could be studied. Rather than drawing on any new phenotypic data, the later analysis identified candidate immune exposures from TCR beta sequences and the way those sequences occurred across donors. To decide whether each TCR beta V gene segment behaved as functional or pseudogenic, an earlier analysis of some 600 of the donors relied on high-throughput TCR beta sequencing. Donor age, sex, ethnicity and CMV serostatus were compiled together with the repertoire data. A later genetic analysis used genome-wide SNP genotypes for about 65% of the 666 donors, treating that subset as a discovery cohort. Every repertoire in the discovery cohort had been generated on one and the same sequencing platform. HLA typing included class I and class II loci at four-digit resolution. The number of typed donors differed by locus: roughly 620-640 for A, B, C, DRB1 and DQB1; about 520 for DQA1; about 600 for DPA1; and 450 to 480 for DPB1. Four to six DR-DQ haplotypes were handled as single units for association and clustering, since linkage in the cohort was strong. On average, roughly 250,000 unique TCR beta nucleotide sequences were sequenced per donor among a few hundred genotyped donors of the cohort, with roughly 20% of those sequences being non-productive. On the study overall, not on this receptor specifically: Broadly in line with IMGT annotations, most TCR beta V segments showed up in productive rearrangements about 87% or about 30% of the time in an earlier analysis of 450 to 600 of the donors. Most TCR sequences were observed very rarely across donors, whereas some public TCRs were present in many individuals. This cohort had only TCR beta chains sequenced, and the lack of alpha or paired-chain data limited which features could be detected. A group of highly shared sequence variants was considered likely to be a technical artifact of the sequencing pipeline. In a later analysis, several top co-occurrence clusters were reported to appear linked to parvovirus B19, influenza, CMV and Epstein-Barr virus. A total of fewer than 200 TCR beta chains were listed by the study as associated with cytomegalovirus. The earlier analysis of almost 600 of the donors excluded some 16 rarely observed V segments, including chromosome 9 orphons, because counts were too low. According to the authors, the approach could potentially be generalized to other disease states and immunological phenotypes. In vitro tests confirmed that a few of the cytomegalovirus-associated TCR beta chains recognize cytomegalovirus antigens. Sequencing depth was assumed to be roughly uniform across donors in the presence/absence analyses, though that assumption may not hold. In a later analysis, TCR association rates were found to vary across HLA loci, with the most associated TCRs seen for DRB1 alleles and the fewest for HLA-C alleles. Linkage disequilibrium might explain the correlated functional status among segregating V segments, but an unknown experimental factor could not be excluded. In a later analysis, HLA-associated TCR beta chains showed more clonal expansion and lower generation probabilities than non-associated chains that were equally common. In a later analysis, most CMV-associated TCR beta chains were found to appear HLA-restricted, with HLA associations seemingly driven largely by CMV exposure. Because HLA typing was unavailable for some donors at each locus, only the typed subset was used in association tests. A later genetic analysis reported fewer N-insertions in productive TCRs among donors in an Asian-associated ancestry cluster than the roughly 700-donor mean. A further reported finding was that TCR beta sequences accurately predicted the HLA-A and HLA-B alleles for most subjects in the first cohort. When HLA alleles, especially DR and DQ, strongly co-occurred, attributing TCR associations to individual alleles was difficult. In a later genetic analysis, a missense DCLRE1C variant was associated with V-gene and J-gene trimming of TCR beta chains, and the association was replicated in an independent cohort. The classifier was reported to diagnose cytomegalovirus status with high specificity and sensitivity in both the original cohort and the validation cohort. Immune exposure information for the cohort was limited to CMV serostatus. Some IMGT-functional V segments, including TRBV6-2 and TRBV6-3, could not be told apart with the 87-base-pair reads, so those segments were excluded. At a false discovery rate of 0.05, a later analysis linked around 15,000 TCR beta sequences to specific HLA alleles.

The library was generated by the immunoSEQ multiplex PCR assay. A mixture of 60 forward primers for TCR Vbeta segments and 13 reverse primers for TCR Jbeta segments was used in the multiplex PCR. A multiplex PCR assay on genomic DNA amplified the CDR3 region of rearranged TCR beta genes. On the Illumina HiSeq System, the amplified TCR beta libraries were sequenced as 87-base-pair reads. Concerning the study's data processing: In a later analysis, about 80 million unique TCR beta chains were counted across the 690 or so repertoires, and approximately 11 million of these chains were shared by at least two donors. Raw reads were error-corrected and collapsed into unique sequences by a nearest-neighbor algorithm in which closely related sequences were merged to remove PCR and sequencing errors. V, D and J gene segments were assigned by aligning CDR3 sequences to IMGT reference sequences. For a sequence to be retained, at least a six-nucleotide match to both a V gene segment and a J gene segment was required. Rearrangements were called productive when the CDR3 lacked stop codons and stayed in frame with V and J; all others were non-productive. Following IMGT convention, CDR3 was defined as the stretch from the second conserved V-encoded cysteine up to the conserved J-encoded phenylalanine. In an earlier analysis of more than 550 of the donors, sequences lacking an unambiguous match to a single V gene segment were excluded. An earlier analysis of fewer than 750 of the donors classified V segments as functional when productive rearrangements were above 56.7% and as segregating when the standard deviation between donors was above 5%. To diagnose cytomegalovirus status from the catalog of TCR beta chain sequences, a statistical classification framework was built. In a later analysis, TCR nucleotide sequences were compared against IMGT/GENE-DB human TR gene sequences so that V and J genes could be assigned. The TCRdist pipeline was used in a later analysis to assign CDR3 sequences and most-parsimonious VDJ recombination scenarios. In a later analysis, each TCR beta chain was defined by its CDR3 amino acid sequence together with its V-gene family, and reads lacking a unique V-gene family were excluded. In a later analysis, 500 to 650 highly shared, low-generation-probability nucleotide sequences were removed to address suspected cross-contamination and a sequencing artifact. In a later analysis, a clonal expansion index was calculated for each public chain from normalized within-repertoire ranks of inferred template counts. Generation probabilities in a later analysis came from a VDJ recombination model fitted to out-of-frame rearrangements, and those results were checked against IGoR. Hypergeometric tests were used in a later analysis to score TCR-TCR, TCR-HLA and TCR-CMV co-occurrence, with a repertoire-size bias correction applied to the TCR pairs. False discovery rates were estimated in a later analysis by permuting HLA or CMV assignments 20 times. In a later analysis, co-occurring TCRs were grouped using DBSCAN, and TCRdist sequence similarity was added for clustering within HLA-allele-positive subsets. For co-occurrence clustering, repertoires with fewer than 30,000 or more than 120,000 public chains were excluded, along with four to six repertoires with anomalous nucleotide sharing. The clones in this table, taken by TCRdb from immuneACCESS, are in-frame only. Not every clone is retained; where verified, under half of the shortfall comes from an unresolved V gene, and the cause of the rest is unknown. V, J and clone size reflect that table, while D and trimming were determined from the DNA. The sample has 110,000 or so clones on record, 65% to 80% of them singletons. The ten biggest clones cover under 3.5% of the sample.

The cohort was made up of hundreds of healthy bone marrow donors. At the time of sampling, all cohort members were nominally healthy, though unrecorded immune exposures were likely present. The donor tested CMV seronegative, placing the donor among the approximately 400 seronegative members of the cohort. Every donor gave a peripheral blood sample, and the peripheral blood mononuclear cells from that sample were used for TCR beta sequencing. Genomic DNA extraction from the blood cell samples was performed with the Qiagen DNeasy Blood Extraction Kit. CDR1 SGHTA and CDR2 FQGNSA were looked up in the germline V gene. Its CDR3 holds 16 amino acids, cysteine through phenylalanine. Only the CDR3 region is kept as DNA, spanning 48 bases read in frame from base 1. The junction shows trimming of 5 bases on V and 9 bases on J, and the gene matches do not reach 14 bases of it.

Sequencing was done on a sample of PBMCs. Recombination connected TRBV7-2 to TRBJ2-5; TRBD2 fits 11 bases in the junction. This TCR was recovered from a female donor in good health and CMV-seronegative. The DNA sequence is as follows: TGTGCCAGCAGCCTCGTCGTAGCGGGGGGGGCCATGGCCCAGTACTTC. This yields the protein CASSLVVAGGAMAQYF. The reference TRBV7-2 and TRBJ2-5 proteins fill in what lies around the CDR3, so the full variable domain reads GAGVSQSPSNKVTEKGKDVELRCDPISGHTALYWYRQSLGQGLEFLIYFQGNSAPDKSGLPSDRFSAERTGGSVSTLTIQRTQQEDSAVYLCASSLVVAGGAMAQYFGPGTRLLVL.